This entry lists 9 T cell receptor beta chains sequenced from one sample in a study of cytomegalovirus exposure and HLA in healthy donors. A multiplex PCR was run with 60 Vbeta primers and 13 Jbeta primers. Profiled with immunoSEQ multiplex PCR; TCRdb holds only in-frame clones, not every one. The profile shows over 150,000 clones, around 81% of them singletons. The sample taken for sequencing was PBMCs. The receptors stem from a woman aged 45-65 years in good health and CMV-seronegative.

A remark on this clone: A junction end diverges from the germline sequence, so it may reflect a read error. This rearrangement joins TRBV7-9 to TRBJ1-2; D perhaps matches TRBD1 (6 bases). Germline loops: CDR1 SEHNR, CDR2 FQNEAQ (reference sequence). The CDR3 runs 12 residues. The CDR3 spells CSSSLPQGGYTF. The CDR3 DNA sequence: TGTTCCAGCAGCTTACCCCAGGGGGGCTACACCTTC.

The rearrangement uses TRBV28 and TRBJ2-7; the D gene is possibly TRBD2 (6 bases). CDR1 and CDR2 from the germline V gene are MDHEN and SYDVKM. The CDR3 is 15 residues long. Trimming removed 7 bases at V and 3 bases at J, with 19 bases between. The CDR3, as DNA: TGTGCCAGCACCGCGACCAGCGGAGGGGTCTACGAGCAGTACTTC. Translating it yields CASTATSGGVYEQYF.

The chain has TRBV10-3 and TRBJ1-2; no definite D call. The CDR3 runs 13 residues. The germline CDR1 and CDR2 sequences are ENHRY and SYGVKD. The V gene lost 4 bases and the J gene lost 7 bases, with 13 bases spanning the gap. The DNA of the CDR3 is TGTGCCATCAGTGGAAGTTTCCTCGGTGGCTACACCTTC. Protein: CAISGSFLGGYTF.

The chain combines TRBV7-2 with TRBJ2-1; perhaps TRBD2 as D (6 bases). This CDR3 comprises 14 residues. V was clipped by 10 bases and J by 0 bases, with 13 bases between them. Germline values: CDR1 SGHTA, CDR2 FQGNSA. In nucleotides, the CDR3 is TGTGCCACTGCGGGACTCCGCTCCTACAATGAGCAGTTCTTC. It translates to CATAGLRSYNEQFF. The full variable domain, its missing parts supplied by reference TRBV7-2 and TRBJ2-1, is GAGVSQSPSNKVTEKGKDVELRCDPISGHTALYWYRQSLGQGLEFLIYFQGNSAPDKSGLPSDRFSAERTGGSVSTLTIQRTQQEDSAVYLCATAGLRSYNEQFFGPGTRLTVL.

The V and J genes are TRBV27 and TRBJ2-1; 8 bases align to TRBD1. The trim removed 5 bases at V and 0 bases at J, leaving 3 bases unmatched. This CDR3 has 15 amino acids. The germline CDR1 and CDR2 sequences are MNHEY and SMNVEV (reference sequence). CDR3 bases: TGTGCCAGCAGTCCCACAGGGGGCTCCTACAATGAGCAGTTCTTC. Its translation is CASSPTGGSYNEQFF.

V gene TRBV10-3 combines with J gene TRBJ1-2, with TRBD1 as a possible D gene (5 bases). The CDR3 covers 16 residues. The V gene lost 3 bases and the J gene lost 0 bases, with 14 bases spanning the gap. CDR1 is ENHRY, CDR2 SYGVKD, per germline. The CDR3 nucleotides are TGTGCCATCAGTGAAGGCAGGGTCGGAGCTAACTATGGCTACACCTTC. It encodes CAISEGRVGANYGYTF.

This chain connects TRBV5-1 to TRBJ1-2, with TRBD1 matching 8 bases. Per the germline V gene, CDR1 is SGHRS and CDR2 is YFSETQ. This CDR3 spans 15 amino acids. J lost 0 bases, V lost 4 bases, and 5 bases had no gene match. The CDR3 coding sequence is TGCGCCAGCAGCCCGCAGGGGGCGACTAACTATGGCTACACCTTC. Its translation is CASSPQGATNYGYTF.

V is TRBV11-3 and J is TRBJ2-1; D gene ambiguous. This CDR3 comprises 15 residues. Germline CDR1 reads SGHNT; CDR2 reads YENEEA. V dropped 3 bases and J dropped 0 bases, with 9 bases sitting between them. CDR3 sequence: CASSFDSGSYNEQFF. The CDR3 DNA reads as TGTGCCAGCAGCTTCGACTCGGGCTCCTACAATGAGCAGTTCTTC.

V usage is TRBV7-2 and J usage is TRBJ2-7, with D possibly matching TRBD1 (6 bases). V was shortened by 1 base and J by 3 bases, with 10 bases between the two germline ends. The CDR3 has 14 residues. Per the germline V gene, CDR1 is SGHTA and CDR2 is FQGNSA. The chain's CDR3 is CASSLGVGGYEQYF. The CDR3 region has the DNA TGTGCCAGCAGCTTAGGGGTAGGGGGCTACGAGCAGTACTTC. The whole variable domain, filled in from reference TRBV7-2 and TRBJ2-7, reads GAGVSQSPSNKVTEKGKDVELRCDPISGHTALYWYRQSLGQGLEFLIYFQGNSAPDKSGLPSDRFSAERTGGSVSTLTIQRTQQEDSAVYLCASSLGVGGYEQYFGPGTRLTVT.